This is a list of T cell receptor beta chains from one sample in a study of naive and memory T cell subsets. From the UMI-ligation and nested PCR reads, TCRdb called clonotypes with MiXCR, one entry per CDR3 protein. Of some 82,000 distinct CDR3 sequences listed, roughly 10% are singletons. Sample: naive CD4+ T cells from blood. These receptors all stem from a human donor in good health. The CDR3 runs from the conserved cysteine through the conserved F or W. The D gene is left open where the match is weak. Not all rows give a size; the values are once, few, many and, for expanded clones, a class.

>NA|TRBV20-1|NA|TRBJ1-2
TGCAGTGCAGTAATCGGGGGGGGCTACACCTTC
CSAVIGGGYTF
>NA|TRBV7-2|many|TRBJ2-7
TGTGCCAGCAGCTTAGCGCTGACAGGAAGATACGAGCAGTACTTC
CASSLALTGRYEQYF
>NA|TRBV24-1|many|TRBJ2-7
TGTGCCACCAGTGCCGGAGGCTACGAGCAGTACTTC
CATSAGGYEQYF
>NA|TRBV7-9|many|TRBJ2-7
TGTGCCAGCAGGCACTTAGGTGGGCGGGGTAGCTCCTACGAGCAGTACTTC
CASRHLGGRGSSYEQYF
>NA|TRBV20-1|NA|TRBJ1-1
TGCAGTGCTAGTATCGCGAGGGAAGCTTTCTTT
CSASIAREAFF
>NA|TRBV4-3|NA|TRBJ1-2
TGCGCCAGCAGCCAAGGGTTCAGGAGCTACGGCTACACCTTC
CASSQGFRSYGYTF
>NA|TRBV20-1|NA|TRBJ1-5
TGCAGTGCTAGACCCTTTGGGGCGAGCAATCGGCCCCAGCATTTT
CSARPFGASNRPQHF
>NA|TRBV3-1|NA|TRBJ2-5
TGTGCCAGCAGCCGCCCCGGGACTCCAGAGACCCAGTACTTC
CASSRPGTPETQYF
>TRBD2|TRBV5-1|few|TRBJ2-7
TGCGCCAGCAGCCGCGGGACTAGCGGGGACGAGCAGTACTTC
CASSRGTSGDEQYF
>NA|TRBV7-3|few|TRBJ2-1
TGTGCCAGCAGCTTAGGAGGGGGACACTCCTACAATGAGCAGTTCTTC
CASSLGGGHSYNEQFF
>NA|TRBV23-1|NA|TRBJ2-1
TGCGCCAGCAGCCCGGTTGGGGGGGCTCGGGTATTATATAATGAGCAGTTCTTC
CASSPVGGARVLYNEQFF
>NA|TRBV12-3/TRBV12-4|few|TRBJ1-1
TGTGCCAGCAGTAAGGGACGGACGAACACTGAAGCTTTCTTT
CASSKGRTNTEAFF
>NA|TRBV12-3/TRBV12-4|NA|TRBJ1-5
TGTGCCAGCAGTTTAGGGACCGGGTTGGGTCAGCCCCAGCATTTT
CASSLGTGLGQPQHF
>NA|TRBV14|few|TRBJ2-2
TGTGCCAGCAGCCCACTAGGGACAAGGACCGGGGAGCTGTTTTTT
CASSPLGTRTGELFF
>NA|TRBV18|NA|TRBJ2-7
TGTGCCAGCTCACCTTTGGACACCGGCTACGAGCAGTACTTC
CASSPLDTGYEQYF
>NA|TRBV6-2/TRBV6-3|few|TRBJ2-1
TGTGCCAGCAGTTTAATCAGGGGTGACAATGAGCAGTTCTTC
CASSLIRGDNEQFF
>TRBD1|TRBV7-2|many|TRBJ1-2
TGTGCCAGCAGCTTATCTGCGGGACAGGGTAGAAATGGCTACACCTTC
CASSLSAGQGRNGYTF
>TRBD2|TRBV20-1|NA|TRBJ2-3
TGCAGTGCCATCAGCGGGGGCAGAGATACGCAGTATTTT
CSAISGGRDTQYF